This entry describes one T cell receptor beta chain. Its antigen is currently not known. The sample holds no much larger clone one base away, and base qualities are not on file. V drops 7 bases and J drops 0 bases, leaving 5 bases in between. The CDR3 starts with the cysteine, ends with the phenylalanine, and has 12 residues. Only the CDR3 part of the read is kept: 36 bases, read in frame from the first base. The germline V gene encodes CDR1 LGHNA and CDR2 YNFKEQ. This entry comes from a study of T cell clonotyping in hematopoietic cell transplantation (dated by TCRdb to about 2021). In terms of the full investigation: Recipient samples taken before transplant were collected after cytoreduction. A total of 120 to 150 blood samples were gathered in the study from a few dozen consecutive transplant recipients along with their related donors. Patient recruitment ran from 2015 to early 2017, and follow-up continued until late 2020 or death. Beyond this particular receptor, the publication reports: Only a small fraction of recipient repertoires overlapped donor repertoires, with over 95% appearing de novo at the given depth. After transplant, TCR diversity in recipients dropped, and pathologically expanded clonotypes climbed progressively between day 30 and day 180. The sample size was limited and the cells went unsorted, which meant the CD4 and CD8 repertoire contributions could not be told apart. Donor and pretransplant recipient Inverse Simpson Index values predicted broader posttransplant TCR repertoire diversity.

The immunoSEQ assay, a bias-controlled multiplex PCR using V- and J-specific primers, was used to amplify TCR beta CDR3 regions from genomic DNA. A proprietary barcode and Illumina adapter sequences were added to the CDR3 amplicons in a second PCR step. An Illumina MiSeq instrument was used for sequencing of the CDR3 libraries. Per the authors' processing: immunoSEQ Analyzer 3.0 was used for export and quality control, with R Bioconductor and Immunarch used for downstream analyses. Only productive rearrangements in the normalized downsampled data set went into calculating the repertoire metrics. Clonotypes larger than 5 templates in the normalized cohort were defined as pathologically expanded. The Inverse Simpson Index served as the measure of repertoire diversity. To capture all clonotypes, the CMV-specificity analyses were run on the non-normalized data set. TCRdb's version of the immuneACCESS table is confined to in-frame rearrangements and falls short of the full clone set. An unresolved V gene accounts for under half of the shortfall where checked; the remainder is of unknown origin. The V and J calls and clone size come from that table; D and trimming were worked out from the DNA. This sample holds roughly 34,000 clones; 90% to 95% were observed only once. About 1.6% of the sample lies in the top ten.

The time point label of this sample denotes: recipient sample about 28 days before transplant, after cytoreduction. Recipient blood was collected about 28 days before transplant and at days 30, 100 and 180 after transplant. Nuclei Lysis Solution was used to extract genomic DNA from fresh or cryopreserved unfractionated peripheral blood mononuclear cells. The origin of this receptor is a man aged 40-55 years with chronic myeloid leukemia. Some clones in this sample may be carry-over from other donors' samples. The chain is encoded by TRBV4-2 joined to TRBJ2-3; a confident D gene designation cannot be given. Sequences were derived from peripheral blood mononuclear cells, sampled before stem cell transplant. The DNA reads as follows: TGTGCCAGCACCGGAAGCACAGATACGCAGTATTTT. This yields the protein CASTGSTDTQYF.